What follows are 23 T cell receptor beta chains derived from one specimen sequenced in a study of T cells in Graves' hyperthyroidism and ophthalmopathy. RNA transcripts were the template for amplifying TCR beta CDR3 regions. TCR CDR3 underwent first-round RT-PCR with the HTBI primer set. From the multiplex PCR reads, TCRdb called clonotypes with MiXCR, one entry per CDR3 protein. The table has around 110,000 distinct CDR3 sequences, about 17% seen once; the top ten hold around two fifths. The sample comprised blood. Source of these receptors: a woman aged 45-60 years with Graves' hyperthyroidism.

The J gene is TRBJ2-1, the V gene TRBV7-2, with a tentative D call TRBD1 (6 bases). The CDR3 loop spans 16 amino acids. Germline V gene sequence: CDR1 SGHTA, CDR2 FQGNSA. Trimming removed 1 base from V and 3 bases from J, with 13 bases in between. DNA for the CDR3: TGTGCCAGCAGCTTAGGGACAGAGTCAGTCTACAATGAGCAGTTCTTC. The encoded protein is CASSLGTESVYNEQFF.

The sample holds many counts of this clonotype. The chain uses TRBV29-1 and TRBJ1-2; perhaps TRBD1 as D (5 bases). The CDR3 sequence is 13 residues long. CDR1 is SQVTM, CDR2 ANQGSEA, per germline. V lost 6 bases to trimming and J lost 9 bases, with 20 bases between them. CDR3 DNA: TGCAGCGTGGTCCGGGACGTTGGAGAGCGCTACACCTTC. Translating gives CSVVRDVGERYTF.

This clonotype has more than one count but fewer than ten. In DNA form, the CDR3 reads TGCGCCAGCAGCTTGGGCACAGGGTGGTCGCGGGAGCAGTACTTC. This translates into CASSLGTGWSREQYF. The rearrangement links TRBV5-1 to TRBJ2-7; D is possibly TRBD1 (6 bases). Germline V gives CDR1 SGHRS, CDR2 YFSETQ. The V gene lost 0 bases and the J gene lost 7 bases, with 17 bases spanning the gap. This CDR3 is 15 amino acids long. The entire variable domain, with the rest obtained from reference TRBV5-1 and TRBJ2-7, is as follows: KAGVTQTPRYLIKTRGQQVTLSCSPISGHRSVSWYQQTPGQGLQFLFEYFSETQRNKGNFPGRFSGRQFSNSRSEMNVSTLELGDSALYLCASSLGTGWSREQYFGPGTRLTVT.

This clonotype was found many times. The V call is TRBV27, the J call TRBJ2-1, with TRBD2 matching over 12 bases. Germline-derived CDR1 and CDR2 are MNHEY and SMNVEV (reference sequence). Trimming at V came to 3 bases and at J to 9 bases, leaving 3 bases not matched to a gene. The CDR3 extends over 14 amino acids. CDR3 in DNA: TGTGCCAGCAGTTTTTCTAGCGGGAGGGGTGAGCAGTTCTTC. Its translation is CASSFSSGRGEQFF.

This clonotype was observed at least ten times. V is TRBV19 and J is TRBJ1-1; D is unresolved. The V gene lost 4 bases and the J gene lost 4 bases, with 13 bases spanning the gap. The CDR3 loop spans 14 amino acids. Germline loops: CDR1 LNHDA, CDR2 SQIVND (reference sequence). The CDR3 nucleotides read TGTGCCAGTAGTAGGACGGGCGGGTTCACTGAAGCTTTCTTT. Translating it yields CASSRTGGFTEAFF.

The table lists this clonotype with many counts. The CDR3 bases are TGTGCCAGCAGCTTAGAAGAGATCGTAGGGACTGAAAAACTGTTTTTT. This sequence encodes CASSLEEIVGTEKLFF. The chain has TRBV11-2 and TRBJ1-4, with TRBD1 as a possible D gene (5 bases). The CDR3 has 16 amino acids. Germline V lookup: CDR1 SGHAT, CDR2 FQNNGV. Deletions cut 0 bases from V and 7 bases from J, with 15 bases between. Full variable domain (rest looked up from reference TRBV11-2 and TRBJ1-4): EAGVAQSPRYKIIEKRQSVAFWCNPISGHATLYWYQQILGQGPKLLIQFQNNGVVDDSQLPKDRFSAERLKGVDSTLKIQPAKLEDSAVYLCASSLEEIVGTEKLFFGSGTQLSVL.

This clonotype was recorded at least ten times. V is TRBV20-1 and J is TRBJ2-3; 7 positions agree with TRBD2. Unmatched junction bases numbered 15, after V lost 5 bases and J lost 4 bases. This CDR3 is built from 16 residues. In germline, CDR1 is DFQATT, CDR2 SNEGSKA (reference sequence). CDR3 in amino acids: CSARGSGTGRADTQYF. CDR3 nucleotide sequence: TGCAGTGCTCGAGGGAGCGGGACGGGCCGGGCAGATACGCAGTATTTT.

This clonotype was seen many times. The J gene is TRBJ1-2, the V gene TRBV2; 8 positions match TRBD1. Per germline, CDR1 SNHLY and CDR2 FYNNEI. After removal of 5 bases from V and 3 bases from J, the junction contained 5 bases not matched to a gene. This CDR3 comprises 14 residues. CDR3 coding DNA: TGTGCCAGCAGTATTCAGGGGGCTTACTATGGCTACACCTTC. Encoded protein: CASSIQGAYYGYTF.

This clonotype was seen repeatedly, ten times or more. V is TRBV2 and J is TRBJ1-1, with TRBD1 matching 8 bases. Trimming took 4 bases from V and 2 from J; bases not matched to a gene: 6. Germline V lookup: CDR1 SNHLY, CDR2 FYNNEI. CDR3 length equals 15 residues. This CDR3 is CASSAQDRANTEAFF. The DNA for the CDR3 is TGTGCCAGCAGTGCCCAGGACAGGGCTAACACTGAAGCTTTCTTT.

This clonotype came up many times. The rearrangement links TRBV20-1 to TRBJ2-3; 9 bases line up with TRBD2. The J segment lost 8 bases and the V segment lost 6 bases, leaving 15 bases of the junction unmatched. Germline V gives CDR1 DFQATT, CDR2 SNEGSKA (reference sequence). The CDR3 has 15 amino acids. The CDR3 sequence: CSAKSQPIAGVTQYF. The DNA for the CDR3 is TGCAGTGCCAAAAGTCAACCGATAGCGGGAGTTACGCAGTATTTT.

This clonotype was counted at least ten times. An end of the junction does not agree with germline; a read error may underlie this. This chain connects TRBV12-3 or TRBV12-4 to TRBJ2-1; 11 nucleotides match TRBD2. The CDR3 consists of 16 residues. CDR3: CASTLAGGVPYNEQFF. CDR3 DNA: TGTGCCAGCACTTTAGCGGGAGGGGTACCCTACAATGAGCAGTTCTTC.

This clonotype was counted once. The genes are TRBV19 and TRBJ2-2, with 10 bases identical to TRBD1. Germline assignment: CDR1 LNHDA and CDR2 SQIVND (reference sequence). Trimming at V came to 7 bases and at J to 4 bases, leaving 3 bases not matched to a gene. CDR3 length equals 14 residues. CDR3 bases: TGTGCCAGTAAGACAGGGGGCGGCACCGGGGAGCTGTTTTTT. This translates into CASKTGGGTGELFF.

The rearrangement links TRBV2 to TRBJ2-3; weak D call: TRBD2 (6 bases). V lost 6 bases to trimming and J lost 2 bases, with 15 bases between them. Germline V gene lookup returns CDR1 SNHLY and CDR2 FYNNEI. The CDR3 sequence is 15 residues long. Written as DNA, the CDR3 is TGTGCCAGCAGCGAGTCGGCGGGGTACACAGATACGCAGTATTTT. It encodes CASSESAGYTDTQYF.

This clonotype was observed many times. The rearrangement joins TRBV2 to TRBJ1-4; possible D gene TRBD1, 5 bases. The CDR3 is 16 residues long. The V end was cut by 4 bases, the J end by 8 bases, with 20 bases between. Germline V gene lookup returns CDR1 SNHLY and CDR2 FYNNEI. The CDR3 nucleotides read TGTGCCAGCAGTGTCATCAGGGCGGACGGGGCGGAAAAACTGTTTTTT. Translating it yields CASSVIRADGAEKLFF.

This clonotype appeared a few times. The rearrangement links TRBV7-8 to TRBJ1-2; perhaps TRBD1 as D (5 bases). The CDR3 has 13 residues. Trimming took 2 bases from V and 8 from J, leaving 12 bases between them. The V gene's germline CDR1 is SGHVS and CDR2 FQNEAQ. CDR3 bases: TGTGCCAGCAGCTTATGGGCGGGGGGAGGCTACACCTTC. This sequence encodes CASSLWAGGGYTF. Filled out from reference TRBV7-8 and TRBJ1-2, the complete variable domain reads GAGVSQSPRYKVAKRGQDVALRCDPISGHVSLFWYQQALGQGPEFLTYFQNEAQLDKSGLPSDRFFAERPEGSVSTLKIQRTQQEDSAVYLCASSLWAGGGYTFGSGTRLTVV.

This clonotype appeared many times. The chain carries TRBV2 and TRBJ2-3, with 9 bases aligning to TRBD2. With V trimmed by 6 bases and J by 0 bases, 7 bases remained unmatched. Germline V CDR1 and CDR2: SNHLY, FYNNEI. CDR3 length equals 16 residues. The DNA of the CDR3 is TGTGCCAGCAGAGGGCCTAGCGGGATCAGCACAGATACGCAGTATTTT. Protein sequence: CASRGPSGISTDTQYF.

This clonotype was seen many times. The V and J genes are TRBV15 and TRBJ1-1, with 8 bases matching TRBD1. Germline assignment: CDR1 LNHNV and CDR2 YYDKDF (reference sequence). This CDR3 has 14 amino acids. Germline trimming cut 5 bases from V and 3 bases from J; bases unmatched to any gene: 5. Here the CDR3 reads CATSPQGADTEAFF. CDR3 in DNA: TGTGCCACCAGCCCTCAGGGGGCGGACACTGAAGCTTTCTTT. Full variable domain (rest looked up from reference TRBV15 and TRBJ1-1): DAMVIQNPRYQVTQFGKPVTLSCSQTLNHNVMYWYQQKSSQAPKLLFHYYDKDFNNEADTPDNFQSRRPNTSFCFLDIRSPGLGDTAMYLCATSPQGADTEAFFGQGTRLTVV.

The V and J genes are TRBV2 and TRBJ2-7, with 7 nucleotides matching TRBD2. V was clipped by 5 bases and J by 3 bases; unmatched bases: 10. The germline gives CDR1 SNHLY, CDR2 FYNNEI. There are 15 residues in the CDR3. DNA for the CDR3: TGTGCCAGCAGTAACCCGGGAGGCAGGAGCTACGAGCAGTACTTC. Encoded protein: CASSNPGGRSYEQYF.

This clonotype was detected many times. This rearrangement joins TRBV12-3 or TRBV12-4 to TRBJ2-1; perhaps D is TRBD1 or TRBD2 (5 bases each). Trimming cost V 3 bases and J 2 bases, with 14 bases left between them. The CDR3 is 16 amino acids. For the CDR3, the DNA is TGTGCCAGCAGTTTTGAGGGGCGCCCGACCTACAATGAGCAGTTCTTC. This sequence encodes CASSFEGRPTYNEQFF.

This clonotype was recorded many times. As DNA, the CDR3 is TGTGCCAGCAGTTCGGACAGGGGTGCAGATACGCAGTATTTT. Translating it yields CASSSDRGADTQYF. The chain uses TRBV28 and TRBJ2-3; the match to TRBD1 covers 9 bases. The germline V gene encodes CDR1 MDHEN and CDR2 SYDVKM. The trim removed 4 bases at V and 4 bases at J, leaving 3 bases unmatched. The CDR3 has 14 amino acids.

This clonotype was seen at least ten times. This chain's CDR3 is CASSQGIFGRGAGYTF. DNA of the CDR3: TGCGCCAGCAGCCAAGGAATATTTGGCAGGGGCGCTGGCTACACCTTC. The chain links TRBV4-1 to TRBJ1-2; possible D gene TRBD1, 6 bases. The V gene's germline CDR1 is MGHRA and CDR2 YSYEKL. Trimming cost V 1 base and J 7 bases, with 19 bases left between them. The CDR3 sequence is 16 residues long.

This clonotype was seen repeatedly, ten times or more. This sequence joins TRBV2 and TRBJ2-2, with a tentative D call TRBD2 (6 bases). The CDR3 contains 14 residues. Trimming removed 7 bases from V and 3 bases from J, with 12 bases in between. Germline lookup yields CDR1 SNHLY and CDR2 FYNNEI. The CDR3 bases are TGTGCCAGCACTAGGGACTTGGACACCGGGGAGCTGTTTTTT. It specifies CASTRDLDTGELFF.

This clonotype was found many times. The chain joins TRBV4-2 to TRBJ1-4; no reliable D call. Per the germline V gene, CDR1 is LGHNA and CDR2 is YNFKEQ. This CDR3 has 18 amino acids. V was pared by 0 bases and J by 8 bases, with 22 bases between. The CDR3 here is CASSQDPLGPYALEKLFF. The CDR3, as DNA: TGTGCCAGCAGCCAAGATCCTTTAGGGCCCTACGCCTTAGAAAAACTGTTTTTT.